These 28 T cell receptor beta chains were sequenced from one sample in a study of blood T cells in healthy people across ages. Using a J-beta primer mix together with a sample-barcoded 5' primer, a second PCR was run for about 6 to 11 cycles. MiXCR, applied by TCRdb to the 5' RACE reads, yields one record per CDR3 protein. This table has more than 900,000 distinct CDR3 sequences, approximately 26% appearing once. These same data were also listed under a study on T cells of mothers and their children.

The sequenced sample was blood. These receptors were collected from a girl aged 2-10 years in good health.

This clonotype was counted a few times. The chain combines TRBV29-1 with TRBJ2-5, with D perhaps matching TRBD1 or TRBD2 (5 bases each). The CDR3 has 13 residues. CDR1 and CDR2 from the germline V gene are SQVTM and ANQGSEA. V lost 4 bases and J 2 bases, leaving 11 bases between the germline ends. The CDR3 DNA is TGCAGCGTTGCGGGACGCCAACAAGAGACCCAGTACTTC. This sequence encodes CSVAGRQQETQYF.

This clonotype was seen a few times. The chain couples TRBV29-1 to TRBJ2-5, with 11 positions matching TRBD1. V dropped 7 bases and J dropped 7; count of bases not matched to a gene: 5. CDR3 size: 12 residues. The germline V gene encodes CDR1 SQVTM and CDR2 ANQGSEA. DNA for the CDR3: TGCAGCGGGACAGGGGGCGGGGGGACCCAGTACTTC. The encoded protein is CSGTGGGGTQYF. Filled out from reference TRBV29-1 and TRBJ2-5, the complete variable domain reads SAVISQKPSRDICQRGTSLTIQCQVDSQVTMMFWYRQQPGQSLTLIATANQGSEATYESGFVIDKFPISRPNLTFSTLTVSNMSPEDSSIYLCSGTGGGGTQYFGPGTRLLVL.

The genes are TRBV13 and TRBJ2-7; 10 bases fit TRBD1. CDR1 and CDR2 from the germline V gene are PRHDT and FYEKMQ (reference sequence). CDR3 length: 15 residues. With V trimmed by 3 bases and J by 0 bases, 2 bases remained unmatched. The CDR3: CASSFRDRGSYEQYF. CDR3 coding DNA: TGTGCCAGCAGCTTTAGGGACAGGGGCTCCTACGAGCAGTACTTC.

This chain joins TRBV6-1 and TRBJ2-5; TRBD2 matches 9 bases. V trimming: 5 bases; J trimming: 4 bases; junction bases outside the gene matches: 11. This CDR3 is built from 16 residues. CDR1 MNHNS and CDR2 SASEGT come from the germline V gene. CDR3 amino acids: CASSPGTSPEGETQYF. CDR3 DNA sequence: TGTGCCAGCAGTCCCGGGACTAGCCCCGAGGGAGAGACCCAGTACTTC.

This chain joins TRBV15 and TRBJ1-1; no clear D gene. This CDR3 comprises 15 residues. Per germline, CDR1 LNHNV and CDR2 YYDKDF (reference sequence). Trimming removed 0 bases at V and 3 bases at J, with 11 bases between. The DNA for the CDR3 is TGTGCCACCAGCAGAGATCCCCGTGGAGACACTGAAGCTTTCTTT. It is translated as CATSRDPRGDTEAFF.

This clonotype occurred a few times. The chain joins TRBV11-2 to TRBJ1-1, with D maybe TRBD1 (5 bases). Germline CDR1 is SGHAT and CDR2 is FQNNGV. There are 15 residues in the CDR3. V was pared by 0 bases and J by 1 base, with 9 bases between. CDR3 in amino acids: CASSLDGAGNTEAFF. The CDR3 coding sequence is TGTGCCAGCAGCTTAGATGGGGCGGGGAACACTGAAGCTTTCTTT.

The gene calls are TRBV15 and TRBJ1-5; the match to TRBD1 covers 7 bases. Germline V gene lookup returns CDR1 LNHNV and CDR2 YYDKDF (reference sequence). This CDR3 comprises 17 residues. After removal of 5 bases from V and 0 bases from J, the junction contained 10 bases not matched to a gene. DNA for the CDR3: TGTGCCACCAGCCCCAGGGACAGCCGTTATAGCAATCAGCCCCAGCATTTT. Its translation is CATSPRDSRYSNQPQHF.

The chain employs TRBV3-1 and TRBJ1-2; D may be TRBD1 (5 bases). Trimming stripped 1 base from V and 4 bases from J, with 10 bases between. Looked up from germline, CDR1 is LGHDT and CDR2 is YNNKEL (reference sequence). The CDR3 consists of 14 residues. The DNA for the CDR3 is TGTGCCAGCAGCCAAGTGGATACAGGCTATGGCTACACCTTC. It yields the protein CASSQVDTGYGYTF. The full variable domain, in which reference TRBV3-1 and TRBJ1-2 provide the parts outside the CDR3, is DTAVSQTPKYLVTQMGNDKSIKCEQNLGHDTMYWYKQDSKKFLKIMFSYNNKELIINETVPNRFSPKSPDKAHLNLHINSLELGDSAVYFCASSQVDTGYGYTFGSGTRLTVV.

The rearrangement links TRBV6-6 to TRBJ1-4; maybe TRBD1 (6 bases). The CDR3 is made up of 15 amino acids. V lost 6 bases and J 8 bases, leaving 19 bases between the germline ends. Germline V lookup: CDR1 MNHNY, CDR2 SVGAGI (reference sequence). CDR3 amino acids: CASRFNRDSGEKLFF. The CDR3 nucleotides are TGTGCCAGCAGATTCAACAGGGATTCAGGGGAAAAACTGTTTTTT.

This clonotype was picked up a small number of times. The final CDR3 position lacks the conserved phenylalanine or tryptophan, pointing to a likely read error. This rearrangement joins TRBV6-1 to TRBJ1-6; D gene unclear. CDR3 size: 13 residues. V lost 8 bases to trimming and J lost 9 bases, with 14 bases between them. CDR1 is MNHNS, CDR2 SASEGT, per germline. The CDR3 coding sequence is TGTGCCAGCCTCCCCGCATATGGTTCACCCCTCCACCTT. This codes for CASLPAYGSPLHL.

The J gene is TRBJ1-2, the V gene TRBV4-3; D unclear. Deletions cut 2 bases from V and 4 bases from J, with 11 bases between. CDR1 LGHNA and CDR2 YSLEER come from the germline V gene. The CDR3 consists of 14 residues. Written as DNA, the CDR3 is TGCGCCAGCAGCCAATCCGTGGTGGGCTATGGCTACACCTTC. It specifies CASSQSVVGYGYTF.

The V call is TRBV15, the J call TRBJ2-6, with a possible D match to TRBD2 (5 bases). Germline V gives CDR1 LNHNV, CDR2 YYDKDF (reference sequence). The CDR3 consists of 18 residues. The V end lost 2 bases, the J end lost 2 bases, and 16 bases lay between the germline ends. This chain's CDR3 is CATSRSAGTPTGANVLTF. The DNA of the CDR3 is TGTGCCACCAGCAGATCCGCGGGTACGCCTACTGGGGCCAACGTCCTGACTTTC.

The CDR3 DNA sequence: TGCGCCAGCAGCTTCGGACCCAACGAGGAGACCCAGTACTTC. Protein sequence: CASSFGPNEETQYF. This chain joins TRBV5-1 and TRBJ2-5, with no clear D. The V gene lost 2 bases and the J gene lost 5 bases, with 13 bases spanning the gap. Germline-derived CDR1 and CDR2 are SGHRS and YFSETQ. The CDR3 sequence is 14 residues long. Complete variable domain (other parts from reference TRBV5-1 and TRBJ2-5): KAGVTQTPRYLIKTRGQQVTLSCSPISGHRSVSWYQQTPGQGLQFLFEYFSETQRNKGNFPGRFSGRQFSNSRSEMNVSTLELGDSALYLCASSFGPNEETQYFGPGTRLLVL.

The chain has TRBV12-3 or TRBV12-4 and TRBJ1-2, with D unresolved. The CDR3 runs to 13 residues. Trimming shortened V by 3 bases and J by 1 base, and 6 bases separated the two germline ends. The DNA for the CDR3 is TGTGCCAGCAGTTTGCCCATTAACTATGGCTACACCTTC. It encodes CASSLPINYGYTF.

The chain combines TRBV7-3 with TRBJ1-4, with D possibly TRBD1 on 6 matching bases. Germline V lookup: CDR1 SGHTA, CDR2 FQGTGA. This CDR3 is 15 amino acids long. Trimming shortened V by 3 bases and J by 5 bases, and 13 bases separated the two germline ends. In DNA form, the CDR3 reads TGTGCCAGCAGCTTGTCAGGGGAGCGAAATGAAAAACTGTTTTTT. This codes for CASSLSGERNEKLFF.

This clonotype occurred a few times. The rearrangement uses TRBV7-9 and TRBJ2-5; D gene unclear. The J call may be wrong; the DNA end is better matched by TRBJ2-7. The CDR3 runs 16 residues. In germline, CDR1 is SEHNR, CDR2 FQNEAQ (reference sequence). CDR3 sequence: CASSQFLRVGTYEQYF. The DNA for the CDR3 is TGTGCCAGCAGCCAATTTTTAAGGGTTGGAACCTACGAGCAGTACTTC.

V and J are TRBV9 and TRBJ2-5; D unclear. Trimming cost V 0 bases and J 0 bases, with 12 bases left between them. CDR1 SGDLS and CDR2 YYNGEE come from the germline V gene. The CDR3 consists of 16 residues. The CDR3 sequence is CASSVGTGSYQETQYF. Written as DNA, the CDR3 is TGTGCCAGCAGCGTAGGGACGGGTTCGTACCAAGAGACCCAGTACTTC.

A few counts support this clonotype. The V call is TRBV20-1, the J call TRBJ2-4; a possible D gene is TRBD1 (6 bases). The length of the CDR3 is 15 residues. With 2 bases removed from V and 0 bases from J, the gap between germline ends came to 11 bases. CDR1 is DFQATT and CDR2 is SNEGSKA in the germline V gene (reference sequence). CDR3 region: CSARPGHRAKNIQYF. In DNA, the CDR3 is TGCAGTGCTAGACCGGGACATCGAGCCAAAAACATTCAGTACTTC.

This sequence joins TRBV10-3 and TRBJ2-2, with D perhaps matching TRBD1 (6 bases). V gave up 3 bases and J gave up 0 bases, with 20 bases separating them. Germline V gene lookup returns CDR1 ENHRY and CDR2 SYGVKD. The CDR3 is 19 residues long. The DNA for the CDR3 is TGTGCCATCAGTGATGCGCCGAATACAAGGGGGACGAACACCGGGGAGCTGTTTTTT. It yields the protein CAISDAPNTRGTNTGELFF.

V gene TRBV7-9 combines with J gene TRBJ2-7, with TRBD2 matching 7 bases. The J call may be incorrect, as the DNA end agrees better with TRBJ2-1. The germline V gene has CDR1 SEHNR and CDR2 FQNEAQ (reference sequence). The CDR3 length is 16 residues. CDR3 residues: CASSSDRDYTTNEQFF. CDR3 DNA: TGTGCCAGCAGCTCGGACCGGGACTATACTACCAATGAGCAGTTCTTC.

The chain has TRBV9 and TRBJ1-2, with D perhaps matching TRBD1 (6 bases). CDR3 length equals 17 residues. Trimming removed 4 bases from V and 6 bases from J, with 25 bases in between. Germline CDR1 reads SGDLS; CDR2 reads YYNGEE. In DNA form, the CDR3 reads TGTGCCAGCAGCTCCCGGGACACTCCCTCCGGGCCGGATGGCTACACCTTC. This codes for CASSSRDTPSGPDGYTF.

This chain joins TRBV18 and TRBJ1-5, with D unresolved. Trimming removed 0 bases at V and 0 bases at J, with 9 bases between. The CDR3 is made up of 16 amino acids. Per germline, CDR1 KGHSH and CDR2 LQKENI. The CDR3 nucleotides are TGTGCCAGCTCACCACCGGATAGGTATAGCAATCAGCCCCAGCATTTT. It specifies CASSPPDRYSNQPQHF.

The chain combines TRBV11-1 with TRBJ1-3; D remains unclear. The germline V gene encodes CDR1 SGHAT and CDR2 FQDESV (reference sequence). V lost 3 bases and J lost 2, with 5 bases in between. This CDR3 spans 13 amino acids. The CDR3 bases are TGTGCCAGCAGCTTCGGACCTGGAAACACCATATATTTT. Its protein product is CASSFGPGNTIYF. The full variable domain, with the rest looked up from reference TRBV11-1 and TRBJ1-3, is EAEVAQSPRYKITEKSQAVAFWCDPISGHATLYWYRQILGQGPELLVQFQDESVVDDSQLPKDRFSAERLKGVDSTLKIQPAELGDSAMYLCASSFGPGNTIYFGEGSWLTVV.

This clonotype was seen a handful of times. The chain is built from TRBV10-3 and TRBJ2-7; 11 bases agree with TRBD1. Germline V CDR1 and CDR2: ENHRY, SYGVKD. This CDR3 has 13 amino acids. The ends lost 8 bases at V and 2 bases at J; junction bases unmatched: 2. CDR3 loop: CAIGTGGTYEQYF. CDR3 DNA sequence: TGTGCCATCGGGACAGGGGGGACCTACGAGCAGTACTTC.

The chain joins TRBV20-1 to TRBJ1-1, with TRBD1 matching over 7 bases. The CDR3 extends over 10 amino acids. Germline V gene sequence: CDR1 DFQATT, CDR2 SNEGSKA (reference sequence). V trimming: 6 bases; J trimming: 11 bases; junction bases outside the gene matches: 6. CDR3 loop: CSARDSVAFF. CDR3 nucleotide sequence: TGCAGTGCGCGGGACAGTGTGGCTTTCTTT.

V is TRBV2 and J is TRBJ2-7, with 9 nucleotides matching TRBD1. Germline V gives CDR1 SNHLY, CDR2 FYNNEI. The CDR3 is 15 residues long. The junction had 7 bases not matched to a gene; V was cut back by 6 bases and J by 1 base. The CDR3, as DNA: TGTGCCAGCAGCGGGGGACAGGGCCGATCCTACGAGCAGTACTTC. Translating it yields CASSGGQGRSYEQYF.

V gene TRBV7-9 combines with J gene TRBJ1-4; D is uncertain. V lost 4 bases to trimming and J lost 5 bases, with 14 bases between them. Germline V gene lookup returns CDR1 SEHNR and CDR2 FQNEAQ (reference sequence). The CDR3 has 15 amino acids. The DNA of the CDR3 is TGTGCCAGCAGCTCTGGACGGGAGGGCAATGAAAAACTGTTTTTT. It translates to CASSSGREGNEKLFF.

As DNA, the CDR3 is TGTGCCAGCATCTCGGACCGCCTGCTATATCGCTACACCTTC. This sequence encodes CASISDRLLYRYTF. J is TRBJ1-2 and V is TRBV28; D call uncertain. This CDR3 comprises 14 residues. Germline V CDR1 and CDR2: MDHEN, SYDVKM. V lost 7 bases and J 9 bases, leaving 21 bases between the germline ends.